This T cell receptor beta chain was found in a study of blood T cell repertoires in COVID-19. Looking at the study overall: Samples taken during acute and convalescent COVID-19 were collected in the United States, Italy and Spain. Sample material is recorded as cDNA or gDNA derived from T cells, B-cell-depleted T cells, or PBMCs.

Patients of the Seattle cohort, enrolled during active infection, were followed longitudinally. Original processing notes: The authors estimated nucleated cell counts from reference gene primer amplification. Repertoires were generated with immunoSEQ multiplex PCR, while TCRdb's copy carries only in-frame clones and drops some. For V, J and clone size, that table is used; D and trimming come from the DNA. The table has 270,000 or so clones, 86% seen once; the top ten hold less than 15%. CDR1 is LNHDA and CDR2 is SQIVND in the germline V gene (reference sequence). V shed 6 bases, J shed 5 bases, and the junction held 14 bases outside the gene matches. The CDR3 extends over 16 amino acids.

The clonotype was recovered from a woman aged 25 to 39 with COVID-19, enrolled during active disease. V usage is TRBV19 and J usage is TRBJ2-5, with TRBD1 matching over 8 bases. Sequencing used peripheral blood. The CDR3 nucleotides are TGTGCCAGTAGCCTCCGCCCGACAGGGGCCGGGGAGACCCAGTACTTC. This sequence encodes CASSLRPTGAGETQYF.